A single sample is the source of the 30 T cell receptor beta chains below, sequenced in a study of CD8+ T cells in alopecia areata (dated by TCRdb to about 2018). The library was made by the immunoSEQ multiplex PCR assay. To provide template for TCR sequencing, every sample had RNA extracted and reverse transcribed into cDNA. This is the immuneACCESS table as TCRdb keeps it, with only in-frame sequences that have V and J called. A part of the clones is gone; compared with another copy, unresolved V genes explain less than half, and the rest is unexplained. This sample gives about 200,000 clones in total; 60% to 70% of them show up just once. Clones ranked in the top ten supply less than 4% of the sample. This sample's time point label indicates: about 4 weeks on oral tofacitinib. The sample's treatment or condition label is to be understood as: oral pan-JAK inhibitor, 5-10 mg twice daily. The material sequenced was CD4+ T cells sorted from blood, taken at week 4, from a patient treated with tofacitinib. The receptors were gathered from a human donor with alopecia areata.

V is TRBV27 and J is TRBJ2-1, with 7 bases that match TRBD1. The CDR3 extends over 15 amino acids. The V segment lost 2 bases and the J segment 3 bases; nucleotides outside the gene matches: 4. From germline, CDR1 is MNHEY and CDR2 SMNVEV (reference sequence). The CDR3 nucleotides are TGTGCCAGCAGTTTAAAGGGGGCTGGCTACAATGAGCAGTTCTTC. Its protein product is CASSLKGAGYNEQFF.

This clone was detected only a few times. The chain couples TRBV18 to TRBJ1-3; 8 bases are shared with TRBD1. Germline V gives CDR1 KGHSH, CDR2 LQKENI. Unmatched junction bases numbered 1, after V lost 3 bases and J lost 0 bases. The CDR3 runs 15 residues. This chain's CDR3 is CASSPTGDSGNTIYF. The DNA for the CDR3 is TGTGCCAGCTCACCGACAGGGGACTCTGGAAACACCATATATTTT.

This rearrangement joins TRBV4-3 to TRBJ2-7, with TRBD1 identical over 9 bases. Germline V gene data show CDR1 as LGHNA and CDR2 as YSLEER. The V gene end was trimmed by 1 base and the J gene end by 4 bases; junction bases not matched to a gene: 5. CDR3 length: 15 residues. CDR3: CASSQGGTGSYEQYF. In DNA, the CDR3 is TGCGCCAGCAGCCAAGGAGGGACAGGGAGTTACGAGCAGTACTTC.

The chain combines TRBV11-2 with TRBJ2-1; D is perhaps TRBD1 (7 bases). Trimming took 0 bases from V and 15 from J, leaving 12 bases between them. This CDR3 comprises 12 residues. Per germline, CDR1 SGHAT and CDR2 FQNNGV. CDR3 DNA: TGTGCCAGCAGCTTAGAGGGCAGGGGGGTGTTCTTC. Its protein is CASSLEGRGVFF.

The chain is built from TRBV10-3 and TRBJ1-6, with D unclear. Trimming took off 1 base at V and 6 bases at J, with 10 bases between the two ends. Germline V gene data show CDR1 as ENHRY and CDR2 as SYGVKD. The CDR3 runs 15 residues. The CDR3 DNA sequence: TGTGCCATCAGTGAGTTAAGACCGCGTAATTCACCCCTCCACTTT. Translating it yields CAISELRPRNSPLHF.

The chain recombines TRBV6-6 with TRBJ2-7; D gene uncertain. V lost 10 bases and J 2 bases, leaving 12 bases between the germline ends. This CDR3 has 12 residues. CDR1 MNHNY and CDR2 SVGAGI come from the germline V gene (reference sequence). CDR3: CATGPLTYEQYF. DNA of the CDR3: TGTGCCACCGGACCCCTCACCTACGAGCAGTACTTC.

The V and J genes are TRBV2 and TRBJ1-3, with D uncertain. Germline V gene sequence: CDR1 SNHLY, CDR2 FYNNEI. V was clipped by 2 bases and J by 4 bases, with 9 bases between them. There are 14 residues in the CDR3. The CDR3 is CASSEWTEGNTIYF. The CDR3 DNA is TGTGCCAGCAGTGAATGGACGGAAGGAAACACCATATATTTT.

Points on this clone: A read error may produce the germline difference seen at one junction end. The chain has TRBV4-1 and TRBJ2-3; TRBD2 aligns across 7 bases. From germline, CDR1 is MGHRA and CDR2 YSYEKL. This CDR3 is built from 14 residues. The CDR3 sequence is CASSQEAGTVTQYF. As DNA, the CDR3 is TGCGCCAGCAGCCAAGAAGCGGGAACAGTTACGCAGTATTTT.

The rearrangement uses TRBV5-1 and TRBJ2-3; 13 positions agree with TRBD2. Germline V CDR1 and CDR2: SGHRS, YFSETQ. After removal of 0 bases from V and 3 bases from J, the junction contained 16 bases not matched to a gene. The CDR3 has 21 residues. The CDR3 bases are TGCGCCAGCAGCTTGGCCACTAGCGGGGGGGCCCTCCGACCACGTACAGATACGCAGTATTTT. Translation gives CASSLATSGGALRPRTDTQYF.

This chain uses TRBV29-1 with TRBJ1-2; D is perhaps TRBD1 (5 bases). Germline assignment: CDR1 SQVTM and CDR2 ANQGSEA. V was pared by 6 bases and J by 6 bases, with 11 bases between. This CDR3 is 11 amino acids long. The CDR3 loop is CSVRDLHGYTF. CDR3 DNA: TGCAGCGTCCGGGACTTGCATGGCTACACCTTC.

This clone was seen once. The V gene is TRBV29-1, the J gene TRBJ2-5; 13 nucleotides align to TRBD2. V shed 7 bases, J shed 7 bases, and the junction held 9 bases outside the gene matches. Germline loops: CDR1 SQVTM, CDR2 ANQGSEA. This CDR3 is 14 amino acids long. The CDR3 is CSAAGLAGTGTQYF. CDR3 nucleotides: TGCAGCGCCGCGGGACTAGCGGGGACGGGGACCCAGTACTTC.

This chain joins TRBV6-5 and TRBJ2-7, with D possibly being TRBD2 (5 bases). Trimming shortened V by 0 bases and J by 3 bases, and 9 bases separated the two germline ends. CDR1 and CDR2 (germline): MNHEY, SVGAGI. The CDR3 length is 14 residues. For the CDR3, the DNA is TGTGCCAGCAGTTACTCGACTACGTACTACGAGCAGTACTTC. Its protein is CASSYSTTYYEQYF.

The chain recombines TRBV29-1 with TRBJ2-1; TRBD2 is a possible D gene (6 bases). V was trimmed by 3 bases and J by 7 bases, leaving 10 bases between them. The length of the CDR3 is 12 residues. Germline V gene data show CDR1 as SQVTM and CDR2 as ANQGSEA. CDR3 sequence (DNA): TGCAGCGTTGAGCGGGCGGGGAATGAGCAGTTCTTC. Translation gives CSVERAGNEQFF.

The V gene is TRBV7-2, the J gene TRBJ2-5, with TRBD2 identical over 7 bases. J was trimmed by 2 bases and V by 5 bases; bases with no gene match: 5. Per the germline V gene, CDR1 is SGHTA and CDR2 is FQGNSA. The CDR3 extends over 14 amino acids. In nucleotides, the CDR3 is TGTGCCAGCAGCCCCCGAGCGGGGCAAGAGACCCAGTACTTC. Encoded protein: CASSPRAGQETQYF. Full variable domain (missing parts from reference TRBV7-2 and TRBJ2-5): GAGVSQSPSNKVTEKGKDVELRCDPISGHTALYWYRQSLGQGLEFLIYFQGNSAPDKSGLPSDRFSAERTGGSVSTLTIQRTQQEDSAVYLCASSPRAGQETQYFGPGTRLLVL.

The genes are TRBV29-1 and TRBJ1-1; D uncertain. This CDR3 is built from 13 residues. Germline CDR1 reads SQVTM; CDR2 reads ANQGSEA. V dropped 1 base and J dropped 1 base, with 7 bases sitting between them. Here the CDR3 reads CSVEGRQNTEAFF. CDR3 DNA: TGCAGCGTTGAAGGTAGACAGAACACTGAAGCTTTCTTT.

The gene calls are TRBV18 and TRBJ2-3; the D is unclear. The germline V gene has CDR1 KGHSH and CDR2 LQKENI. Between the trimmed V and J ends, which lost 1 base and 5 bases, there was a span of 7 bases. The CDR3 covers 13 residues. For the CDR3, the DNA is TGTGCCAGCTCACCACGGTCCAGAGATACGCAGTATTTT. Its protein product is CASSPRSRDTQYF.

V and J are TRBV25-1 and TRBJ2-2, with TRBD1 as a possible D gene (6 bases). V was clipped by 11 bases and J by 4 bases, with 14 bases between them. CDR1 is MGHDK and CDR2 is SYGVNS in the germline V gene. The CDR3 consists of 13 residues. The CDR3 sequence: CASRRGSTGELFF. The DNA for the CDR3 is TGTGCCTCACGTAGGGGGAGCACCGGGGAGCTGTTTTTT.

This chain links TRBV30 with TRBJ1-1; D might be TRBD1 (5 bases). The CDR3 runs to 13 residues. V lost 5 bases and J lost 1, with 11 bases in between. Germline assignment: CDR1 GTSNPN and CDR2 SVGIG (reference sequence). The CDR3 sequence: CAWDRRENTEAFF. The CDR3 region has the DNA TGTGCCTGGGACAGAAGAGAGAACACTGAAGCTTTCTTT.

The CDR3 loop reads CASSLRPHTEAFF. For the CDR3, the DNA is TGCGCCAGCAGCTTGCGACCCCACACTGAAGCTTTCTTT. J is TRBJ1-1 and V is TRBV5-1, with D hard to call. V lost 1 base and J 3 bases, leaving 7 bases between the germline ends. CDR1 is SGHRS and CDR2 is YFSETQ in the germline V gene. CDR3 length: 13 residues.

This clone occurred a few times. The chain links TRBV30 to TRBJ2-5; D is unresolved. With 3 bases removed from V and 5 bases from J, the gap between germline ends came to 7 bases. Germline CDR1 reads GTSNPN; CDR2 reads SVGIG (reference sequence). CDR3 size: 11 residues. The CDR3 region has the DNA TGTGCCTGGAGCCCCAGCGAGACCCAGTACTTC. It codes for CAWSPSETQYF.

This clone has just a few counts. V and J are TRBV19 and TRBJ2-7; D gene ambiguous. From germline, CDR1 is LNHDA and CDR2 SQIVND (reference sequence). The V and J ends lost 2 bases and 0 bases respectively, with 14 bases between them. The CDR3 runs 16 residues. In DNA, the CDR3 is TGTGCCAGTAGTATACCCGGGCAAGGTGGCTCCTACGAGCAGTACTTC. It is translated as CASSIPGQGGSYEQYF.

This chain joins TRBV19 and TRBJ1-3; 12 bases agree with TRBD1. J lost 5 bases, V lost 6 bases, and 11 bases had no gene match. Germline CDR1 reads LNHDA; CDR2 reads SQIVND (reference sequence). This CDR3 is 17 amino acids long. The CDR3 sequence: CASSYTPGQGARNTIYF. The CDR3 DNA reads as TGTGCCAGTAGCTACACGCCGGGACAGGGGGCGAGAAACACCATATATTTT. Full variable domain (outside the CDR3, taken from reference TRBV19 and TRBJ1-3): DGGITQSPKYLFRKEGQNVTLSCEQNLNHDAMYWYRQDPGQGLRLIYYSQIVNDFQKGDIAEGYSVSREKKESFPLTVTSAQKNPTAFYLCASSYTPGQGARNTIYFGEGSWLTVV.

This clone was picked up one time. The chain couples TRBV7-2 to TRBJ1-1; D may be TRBD1 (6 bases). CDR1 is SGHTA, CDR2 FQGNSA, per germline. V was clipped by 6 bases and J by 5 bases, with 16 bases between them. The CDR3 has 14 residues. Here the CDR3 DNA reads TGTGCCAGCAGGAAACAGGTCCAGGGGACTGAAGCTTTCTTT. It codes for CASRKQVQGTEAFF.

V gene TRBV6-6 combines with J gene TRBJ1-5, with D tentatively TRBD1 (5 bases). The CDR3 is made up of 14 amino acids. Germline CDR1 reads MNHNY; CDR2 reads SVGAGI (reference sequence). V was cut by 2 bases and J by 6 bases, with 11 bases left in between. The CDR3 bases are TGTGCCAGCAGTTACGGGGCAGGGAGTCAGCCCCAGCATTTT. It encodes CASSYGAGSQPQHF.

This clone was seen more than once but under ten times. V gene TRBV29-1 combines with J gene TRBJ2-1, with D perhaps TRBD2 (6 bases). Deletions cut 7 bases from V and 5 bases from J, with 15 bases between. Germline CDR1 SQVTM, CDR2 ANQGSEA. CDR3 size: 13 residues. CDR3 coding DNA: TGCAGCGAAGAGGGACTGGCGGACAATGAGCAGTTCTTC. It is translated as CSEEGLADNEQFF.

This chain's CDR3 is CAWTSTLSTDTQYF. The CDR3 DNA is TGTGCCTGGACCAGTACCCTCAGCACAGATACGCAGTATTTT. The chain joins TRBV30 to TRBJ2-3; D unresolved. CDR1 and CDR2 (germline): GTSNPN, SVGIG (reference sequence). The V and J ends lost 4 bases and 0 bases respectively, with 11 bases between them. CDR3 length equals 14 residues.

V is TRBV5-8 and J is TRBJ1-5; the D gene is possibly TRBD1 (6 bases). Trimming stripped 0 bases from V and 8 bases from J, with 21 bases between. Looked up from germline, CDR1 is SGHTS and CDR2 is YDEGEE. The CDR3 is made up of 17 amino acids. In nucleotides, the CDR3 is TGTGCCAGCAGCTTGGCCGGGGGCCTAGATTCGGGGAAGCCCCAGCATTTT. Its protein product is CASSLAGGLDSGKPQHF.

This clone has a handful of counts. The sample carries other DNA sequences with the same CDR3. The chain has TRBV7-9 and TRBJ2-3; no reliable D call. Between the trimmed V and J ends, which lost 5 bases and 5 bases, there was a span of 8 bases. Germline assignment: CDR1 SEHNR and CDR2 FQNEAQ (reference sequence). CDR3 length: 12 amino acids. Here the CDR3 DNA reads TGTGCCAGCAGCCCCTCGGGAGATACGCAGTATTTT. This translates into CASSPSGDTQYF.

This chain connects TRBV5-1 to TRBJ2-3; 7 positions match TRBD1. J gave up 3 bases and V 4 bases, and 5 bases lay outside the gene matches. Germline V lookup: CDR1 SGHRS, CDR2 YFSETQ. The CDR3 has 14 amino acids. The CDR3 coding sequence is TGCGCCAGCAGCCGATGGGACAGTACAGATACGCAGTATTTT. It translates to CASSRWDSTDTQYF.

CDR3 residues: CAWSVQKGNTIYF. The CDR3 nucleotides are TGTGCCTGGAGTGTACAAAAGGGAAACACCATATATTTT. The chain joins TRBV30 to TRBJ1-3; D unclear. Germline V gene sequence: CDR1 GTSNPN, CDR2 SVGIG (reference sequence). This CDR3 is built from 13 residues. The V gene lost 0 bases and the J gene lost 4 bases, with 7 bases spanning the gap.